The clone carrying this T cell receptor (beta chain) is a singleton in its sample. Its antigen is as yet unknown. Profiling relied on immunoSEQ multiplex PCR, and the TCRdb table lists in-frame clones only, not all of them. Among tens of thousands of clones listed, approximately 90% were seen once. These data are taken from a study of OX40 agonist ivuxolimab in advanced cancers. Background on the study: As their treatment, patients were administered ivuxolimab, an agonistic anti-OX40 (CD134) antibody.

This CDR3 has 12 residues. Germline CDR1 is MNHEY and CDR2 is SMNVEV (reference sequence). V lost 8 bases, J lost 3 bases, and 11 bases lay in between. Prior autoimmune disease or systemic immunosuppression barred patients. The study's findings and limits: Fewer expanded clones were found on average in CD4+ than in CD8+ T cells.

This chain uses TRBV27 with TRBJ2-7; D remains unclear. The TCR originated in an adult with an advanced solid tumor such as melanoma, head and neck, liver or kidney cancer. The sample here was CD4+ or CD8+ T cells sorted from blood, taken in a trial of the OX40 agonist ivuxolimab. The CDR3 sequence: CASGDSIYEQYF. In nucleotides, the CDR3 is TGTGCCAGCGGCGATTCTATCTACGAGCAGTACTTC.